This passage covers 15 T cell receptor beta chains from one sample sequenced in a study of T cells in Graves' hyperthyroidism and ophthalmopathy. TCR beta CDR3 regions were amplified from RNA. In the first-round RT-PCR of the TCR CDR3, the HTBI primer set was used. TCRdb used MiXCR to reprocess the multiplex PCR reads, holding one entry per CDR3 protein. The sample lists roughly 99,000 distinct CDR3 sequences, approximately 15% occurring once. The source material was blood. The receptors here all came from a woman in her 50s with Graves' hyperthyroidism.

This clonotype occurred many times. The chain has TRBV24-1 and TRBJ2-5; D not resolved. This CDR3 has 16 amino acids. The V gene lost 1 base and the J gene lost 2 bases, with 13 bases spanning the gap. The germline CDR1 and CDR2 sequences are KGHDR and SFDVKD. CDR3 DNA sequence: TGTGCCACCAGTGATTTTAGGACGGAAGAACAAGAGACCCAGTACTTC. Residues: CATSDFRTEEQETQYF.

The table lists this clonotype with many counts. The V call is TRBV28, the J call TRBJ1-1; D might be TRBD1 (6 bases). CDR3 length: 14 residues. V lost 8 bases, J lost 1 base, and 14 bases lay in between. In germline, CDR1 is MDHEN, CDR2 SYDVKM. CDR3: CASRIGGANTEAFF. CDR3 sequence (DNA): TGTGCCAGCCGAATTGGGGGGGCGAACACTGAAGCTTTCTTT.

This clonotype was observed at least ten times. The CDR3, as DNA: TGCAGTGCTAGAGATCAAAAGGGGCCTGAGACCCAGTACTTC. Amino acids: CSARDQKGPETQYF. The chain uses TRBV20-1 and TRBJ2-5; TRBD1 is a possible D gene (5 bases). V shed 0 bases and J shed 5 bases, with 13 bases lying between them. Looked up from germline, CDR1 is DFQATT and CDR2 is SNEGSKA (reference sequence). The CDR3 runs to 14 residues.

The chain is built from TRBV11-1 and TRBJ1-4, with 9 bases lining up with TRBD1. Germline CDR1 and CDR2: SGHAT and FQDESV (reference sequence). The V and J ends lost 5 bases and 6 bases, in that order; junction bases with no gene match: 4. The CDR3 is 14 amino acids. The CDR3: CASSTTGGDEKLFF. The CDR3 DNA is TGTGCCAGCAGCACTACAGGGGGCGATGAAAAACTGTTTTTT.

This chain joins TRBV20-1 and TRBJ2-1; the match to TRBD2 covers 16 bases. This CDR3 spans 16 amino acids. V lost 6 bases and J lost 10; bases outside the gene matches: 12. Looked up from germline, CDR1 is DFQATT and CDR2 is SNEGSKA (reference sequence). The CDR3 DNA reads TGCAGTGCAAAACCGGGACTAGCGGGAGGGCCGGCAGAGCAGTTCTTC. It is translated as CSAKPGLAGGPAEQFF.

V gene TRBV7-9 combines with J gene TRBJ2-7; D not certain. The germline CDR1 and CDR2 sequences are SEHNR and FQNEAQ (reference sequence). Between the trimmed V and J ends, which lost 1 base and 3 bases, there was a span of 7 bases. This CDR3 contains 13 residues. The CDR3 loop reads CASSLENSYEQYV. In nucleotides, the CDR3 is TGTGCCAGCAGCTTAGAGAACAGCTACGAGCAGTACGTC.

Written as DNA, the CDR3 is TGTGCCACCAGCCGCGGGACTGAAGCTTTCTTT. Amino acid sequence: CATSRGTEAFF. J is TRBJ1-1 and V is TRBV24-1; D is unresolved. CDR1 KGHDR and CDR2 SFDVKD come from the germline V gene. V was clipped by 7 bases and J by 5 bases, with 7 bases between them. The CDR3 totals 11 residues.

Ten or more counts support this clonotype. The chain carries TRBV11-2 and TRBJ2-3; possible D gene TRBD1, 6 bases. Looked up from germline, CDR1 is SGHAT and CDR2 is FQNNGV. The CDR3 spans 16 residues. The ends were cut back, 5 bases at V and 3 bases at J, with 18 bases in the middle. The CDR3 loop is CASSRGGPRPTDTQYF. The DNA of the CDR3 is TGTGCCAGCAGCCGAGGGGGACCGAGGCCAACAGATACGCAGTATTTT.

This clonotype showed up many times. The V gene is TRBV7-8, the J gene TRBJ2-1; D may be TRBD2 (6 bases). Trimming took 2 bases from V and 7 from J, leaving 12 bases between them. This CDR3 comprises 14 residues. The germline V gene has CDR1 SGHVS and CDR2 FQNEAQ. The CDR3 DNA sequence: TGTGCCAGCAGCTTATGGAGGGGAAGGAATGAGCAGTTCTTC. It yields the protein CASSLWRGRNEQFF.

This clonotype occurred many times. DNA for the CDR3: TGTGCCAGCAGTTTATACGGACAGGGGGGAGATACGCAGTATTTT. It specifies CASSLYGQGGDTQYF. V is TRBV28 and J is TRBJ2-3, with 10 bases aligning to TRBD1. The germline V gene encodes CDR1 MDHEN and CDR2 SYDVKM. This CDR3 region has 15 residues. V was pared by 1 base and J by 5 bases, with 3 bases of the junction left unmatched. The whole variable domain, remainder taken from reference TRBV28 and TRBJ2-3, is DVKVTQSSRYLVKRTGEKVFLECVQDMDHENMFWYRQDPGLGLRLIYFSYDVKMKEKGDIPEGYSVSREKKERFSLILESASTNQTSMYLCASSLYGQGGDTQYFGPGTRLTVL.

This clonotype was observed at least ten times. This rearrangement joins TRBV12-3 or TRBV12-4 to TRBJ2-5, with D hard to call. The CDR3 consists of 15 residues. The V and J ends lost 7 bases and 2 bases respectively, with 17 bases between them. DNA of the CDR3: TGTGCCAGCACCGCTACTCCCCTTCCACAAGAGACCCAGTACTTC. Encoded protein: CASTATPLPQETQYF.

V and J are TRBV20-1 and TRBJ2-3, with 13 bases fitting TRBD2. V was pared by 6 bases and J by 3 bases, with 12 bases of the junction left unmatched. The CDR3 runs 17 residues. Germline CDR1 reads DFQATT; CDR2 reads SNEGSKA (reference sequence). CDR3 nucleotides: TGCAGTGCCCCCGGGACCGGGACTAGCGGGACAACAGATACGCAGTATTTT. It yields the protein CSAPGTGTSGTTDTQYF.

This clonotype has ten or more counts. V is TRBV25-1 and J is TRBJ1-4; D gene unclear. This CDR3 region has 13 residues. Trimming removed 10 bases from V and 5 bases from J, with 14 bases in between. CDR1 MGHDK and CDR2 SYGVNS come from the germline V gene. CDR3 protein: CATRSPGNEKLFF. CDR3 nucleotide sequence: TGTGCCACCAGGAGCCCTGGGAATGAAAAACTGTTTTTT.

This clonotype showed up many times. The chain has TRBV6-1 and TRBJ2-1, with 11 nucleotides matching TRBD2. Trimming cost V 6 bases and J 3 bases; bases outside gene matches: 4. Germline CDR1 MNHNS, CDR2 SASEGT. The CDR3 length is 15 residues. The CDR3 sequence: CASRTGTSGYNEQFF. CDR3 nucleotides: TGTGCCAGCAGAACCGGGACTAGCGGCTACAATGAGCAGTTCTTC.

The chain has TRBV7-2 and TRBJ2-1; maybe TRBD2 (7 bases). The V and J ends lost 1 base and 9 bases respectively, with 16 bases between them. Germline CDR1 SGHTA, CDR2 FQGNSA. The CDR3 totals 15 residues. CDR3 loop: CASSLVRGTNSEQFF. CDR3 bases: TGTGCCAGCAGCTTAGTTAGGGGGACTAATAGTGAGCAGTTCTTC.